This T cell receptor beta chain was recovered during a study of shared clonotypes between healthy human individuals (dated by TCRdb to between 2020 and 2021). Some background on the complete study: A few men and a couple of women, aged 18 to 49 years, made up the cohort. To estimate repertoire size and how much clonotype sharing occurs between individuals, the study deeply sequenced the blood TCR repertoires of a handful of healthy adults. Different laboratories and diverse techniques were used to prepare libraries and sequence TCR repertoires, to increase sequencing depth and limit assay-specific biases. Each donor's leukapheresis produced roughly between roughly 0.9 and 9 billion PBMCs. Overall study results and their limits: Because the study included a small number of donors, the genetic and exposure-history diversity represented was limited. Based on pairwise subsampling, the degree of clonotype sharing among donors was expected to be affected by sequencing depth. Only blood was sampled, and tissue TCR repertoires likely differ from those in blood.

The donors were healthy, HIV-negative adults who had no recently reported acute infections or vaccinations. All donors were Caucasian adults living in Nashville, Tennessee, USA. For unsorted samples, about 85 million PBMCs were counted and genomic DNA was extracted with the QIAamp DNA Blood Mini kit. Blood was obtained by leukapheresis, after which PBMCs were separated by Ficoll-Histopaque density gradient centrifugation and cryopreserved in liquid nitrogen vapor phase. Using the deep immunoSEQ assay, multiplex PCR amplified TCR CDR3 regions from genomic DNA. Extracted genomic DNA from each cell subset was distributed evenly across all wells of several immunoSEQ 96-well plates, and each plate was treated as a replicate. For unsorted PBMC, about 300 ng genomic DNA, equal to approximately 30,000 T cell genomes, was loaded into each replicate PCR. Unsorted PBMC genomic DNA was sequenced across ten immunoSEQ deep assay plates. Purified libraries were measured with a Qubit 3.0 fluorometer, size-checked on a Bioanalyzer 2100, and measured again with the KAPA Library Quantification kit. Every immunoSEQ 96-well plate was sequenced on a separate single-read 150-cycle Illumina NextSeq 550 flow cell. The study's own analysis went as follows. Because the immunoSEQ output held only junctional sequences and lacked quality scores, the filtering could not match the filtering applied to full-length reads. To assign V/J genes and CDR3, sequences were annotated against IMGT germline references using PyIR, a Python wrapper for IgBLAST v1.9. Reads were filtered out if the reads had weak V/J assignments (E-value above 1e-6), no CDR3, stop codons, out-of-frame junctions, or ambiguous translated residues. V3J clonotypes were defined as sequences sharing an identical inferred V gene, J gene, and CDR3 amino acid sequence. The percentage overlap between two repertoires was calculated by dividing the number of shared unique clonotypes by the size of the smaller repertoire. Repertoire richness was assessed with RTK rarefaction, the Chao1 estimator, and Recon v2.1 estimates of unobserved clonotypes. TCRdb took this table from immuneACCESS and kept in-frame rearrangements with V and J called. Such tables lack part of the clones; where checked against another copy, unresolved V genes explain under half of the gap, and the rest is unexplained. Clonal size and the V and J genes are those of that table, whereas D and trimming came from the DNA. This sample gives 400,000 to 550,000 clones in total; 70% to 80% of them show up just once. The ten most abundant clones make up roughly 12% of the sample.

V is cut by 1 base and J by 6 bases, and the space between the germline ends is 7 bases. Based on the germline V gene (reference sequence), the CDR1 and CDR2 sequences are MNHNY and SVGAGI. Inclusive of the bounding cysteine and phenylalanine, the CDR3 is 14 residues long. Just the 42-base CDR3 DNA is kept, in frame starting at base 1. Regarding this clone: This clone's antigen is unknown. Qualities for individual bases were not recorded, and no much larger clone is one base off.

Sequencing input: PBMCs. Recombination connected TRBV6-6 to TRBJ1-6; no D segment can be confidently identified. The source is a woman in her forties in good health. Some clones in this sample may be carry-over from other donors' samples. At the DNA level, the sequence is TGTGCCAGCAGTTACTTGGACTTTAATTCACCCCTCCACTTT. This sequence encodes CASSYLDFNSPLHF.